A single sample gave rise to the 21 T cell receptor beta chains below, sequenced in a study of blood T cell repertoires in COVID-19. Generated by immunoSEQ multiplex PCR, the TCRdb table keeps only in-frame clones and is missing some. The sample yields around 300,000 clones, roughly 90% seen once. Sequenced material: peripheral blood. The source of these receptors is a young woman with COVID-19, enrolled during active disease.

This sequence joins TRBV27 and TRBJ2-1; no clear D gene. V lost 3 bases, J lost 5 bases, and 8 bases lay in between. Germline V gene data show CDR1 as MNHEY and CDR2 as SMNVEV (reference sequence). The CDR3 length is 13 residues. CDR3 protein: CASSLGSNNEQFF. The CDR3 nucleotides read TGTGCCAGCAGTTTGGGCTCTAACAATGAGCAGTTCTTC.

CDR3 DNA sequence: TGTGCCAGCAGTTTATTGATGGGGGGACGGGGCCATCAGCCCCAGCATTTT. Its protein product is CASSLLMGGRGHQPQHF. This chain joins TRBV27 and TRBJ1-5, with D possibly TRBD1 on 5 matching bases. The CDR3 sequence is 17 residues long. Between the trimmed V and J ends, which lost 1 base and 5 bases, there was a span of 18 bases. Germline values: CDR1 MNHEY, CDR2 SMNVEV (reference sequence).

This clone was counted a single time. V gene TRBV28 combines with J gene TRBJ2-1; 9 bases fit TRBD2. CDR1 and CDR2 from the germline V gene are MDHEN and SYDVKM. The CDR3 sequence is 14 residues long. V trimming: 3 bases; J trimming: 6 bases; junction bases outside the gene matches: 3. CDR3 bases: TGTGCCAGCAGTTTTAGCGGGAGTGGCAATGAGCAGTTCTTC. Its translation is CASSFSGSGNEQFF.

V and J are TRBV19 and TRBJ2-4; D might be TRBD1 (6 bases). There are 15 residues in the CDR3. V was trimmed by 10 bases and J by 0 bases, leaving 16 bases between them. CDR1 LNHDA and CDR2 SQIVND come from the germline V gene (reference sequence). Written as DNA, the CDR3 is TGTGCCACCGTCGAGACAGGCTCAGCCAAAAACATTCAGTACTTC. Encoded protein: CATVETGSAKNIQYF.

The chain combines TRBV5-1 with TRBJ2-3; unclear D gene. With 0 bases removed from V and 0 bases from J, the gap between germline ends came to 8 bases. Germline CDR1 is SGHRS and CDR2 is YFSETQ. This CDR3 is 15 amino acids long. CDR3 loop: CASSLEQISTDTQYF. The CDR3 region has the DNA TGCGCCAGCAGCTTGGAACAGATTAGCACAGATACGCAGTATTTT.

This clone appeared a few times. This chain joins TRBV28 and TRBJ1-3; 8 bases fit TRBD1. J lost 0 bases, V lost 4 bases, and 5 bases had no gene match. The germline V gene encodes CDR1 MDHEN and CDR2 SYDVKM. This CDR3 has 16 amino acids. CDR3 sequence: CASSSRTGHSGNTIYF. CDR3 in DNA: TGTGCCAGCAGTTCTCGGACAGGGCACTCTGGAAACACCATATATTTT.

The CDR3 coding sequence is TGCGCCAGCAGCCCGGGGACTAGCGGGGCCGAGTGGTACTTC. Its translation is CASSPGTSGAEWYF. The chain joins TRBV4-1 to TRBJ2-4; 13 bases are a match to TRBD2. V gave up 4 bases and J gave up 15 bases; unmatched junction bases: 9. This CDR3 has 14 amino acids. CDR1 and CDR2 from the germline V gene are MGHRA and YSYEKL.

J is TRBJ2-3 and V is TRBV7-3; D is possibly TRBD2 (5 bases). V was trimmed by 5 bases and J by 2 bases, leaving 11 bases between them. This CDR3 comprises 14 residues. In germline, CDR1 is SGHTA, CDR2 FQGTGA. DNA of the CDR3: TGTGCCAGCAGCGCTACTAGTTCCACAGATACGCAGTATTTT. It is translated as CASSATSSTDTQYF.

A single count supports this clone. The V call is TRBV28, the J call TRBJ1-1; TRBD1 agrees at 10 bases. CDR1 and CDR2 from the germline V gene are MDHEN and SYDVKM. V shed 4 bases and J 0 bases; nucleotides not matched to a gene: 5. The CDR3 spans 16 residues. The CDR3 DNA reads as TGTGCCAGCAGTTCCCGACAGGGGGCTTTGAACACTGAAGCTTTCTTT. It codes for CASSSRQGALNTEAFF.

The CDR3 bases are TGCGCCAGCAGTCCTTTACCGGGACTAGCGGAAAGCTCCTACGAGCAGTACTTC. This sequence encodes CASSPLPGLAESSYEQYF. This chain joins TRBV4-1 and TRBJ2-7; 11 nucleotides agree with TRBD2. From germline, CDR1 is MGHRA and CDR2 YSYEKL. CDR3 length: 18 amino acids. V was clipped by 6 bases and J by 0 bases; unmatched bases: 13.

CDR3 in DNA: TGTGCCAGCAGCTTGGAGGGGGTTACTGAAGCTTTCTTT. Protein: CASSLEGVTEAFF. The chain links TRBV5-5 to TRBJ1-1; maybe TRBD1 (6 bases). Germline values: CDR1 SGHKS, CDR2 YYEKEE (reference sequence). V gave up 0 bases and J gave up 5 bases, with 8 bases separating them. The CDR3 has 13 amino acids. Looking up the rest from reference TRBV5-5 and TRBJ1-1 gives the full variable domain: DAGVTQSPTHLIKTRGQQVTLRCSPISGHKSVSWYQQVLGQGPQFIFQYYEKEERGRGNFPDRFSARQFPNYSSELNVNALLLGDSALYLCASSLEGVTEAFFGQGTRLTVV.

This rearrangement joins TRBV11-2 to TRBJ1-1; tentative D call: TRBD1 (5 bases). CDR1 is SGHAT, CDR2 FQNNGV, per germline. Trimming cost V 5 bases and J 8 bases, with 15 bases left between them. The CDR3 spans 13 residues. The CDR3 DNA sequence: TGTGCCAGCAGCCAATCTAGTGGGGGGGAAGCTTTCTTT. Encoded protein: CASSQSSGGEAFF.

The genes are TRBV6-5 and TRBJ1-2, with D unclear. Per the germline V gene, CDR1 is MNHEY and CDR2 is SVGAGI. The CDR3 consists of 15 residues. Trimming pared 5 bases from V and 7 bases from J, leaving 20 bases between. The DNA of the CDR3 is TGTGCCAGCAGTAGTATCCGGGAGTCCGCTACTGGCTACACCTTC. Translated, it gives CASSSIRESATGYTF.

The chain recombines TRBV7-9 with TRBJ1-4; D is perhaps TRBD1 (6 bases). Germline lookup yields CDR1 SEHNR and CDR2 FQNEAQ (reference sequence). V was trimmed by 5 bases and J by 7 bases, leaving 20 bases between them. The CDR3 is 16 residues long. CDR3 region: CASSDPIWGGTEKLFF. For the CDR3, the DNA is TGTGCCAGCAGCGACCCTATCTGGGGGGGCACTGAAAAACTGTTTTTT.

The rearrangement links TRBV28 to TRBJ1-1; 10 bases fit TRBD1. The V gene's germline CDR1 is MDHEN and CDR2 SYDVKM. The CDR3 spans 12 residues. V trimming: 6 bases; J trimming: 10 bases; junction bases outside the gene matches: 5. The CDR3 sequence: CASSRDRGRAFF. CDR3 nucleotides: TGTGCCAGCAGCCGTGACAGGGGGCGAGCTTTCTTT.

The V call is TRBV15, the J call TRBJ2-7; 7 positions match TRBD1. Germline V gives CDR1 LNHNV, CDR2 YYDKDF (reference sequence). With V trimmed by 0 bases and J by 3 bases, 8 bases remained unmatched. The CDR3 has 16 amino acids. The CDR3 bases are TGTGCCACCAGCAGAGATGGTAGGGGACAGAACTACGAGCAGTACTTC. Its protein is CATSRDGRGQNYEQYF.

This clone was picked up a small number of times. This chain uses TRBV3-1 (or the pseudogene TRBV3-2) with TRBJ2-7; a possible D gene is TRBD1 (6 bases). Germline V gene sequence: CDR1 LGHDT, CDR2 YNNKEL (reference sequence). Trimming removed 0 bases from V and 4 bases from J, with 16 bases in between. CDR3 length: 16 amino acids. The CDR3 DNA follows: TGTGCCAGCAGCCAAGATCTTGTAGGGGGTCGGTACGAGCAGTACTTC. It is translated as CASSQDLVGGRYEQYF.

The J gene is TRBJ1-1, the V gene TRBV5-1; D may be TRBD1 (6 bases). This CDR3 contains 15 residues. Germline CDR1 is SGHRS and CDR2 is YFSETQ. Trimming took 0 bases from V and 1 from J, leaving 10 bases between them. The CDR3 coding sequence is TGCGCCAGCAGCTTGGGGGCAGGGGCGAACACTGAAGCTTTCTTT. Its translation: CASSLGAGANTEAFF. Full variable domain (rest looked up from reference TRBV5-1 and TRBJ1-1): KAGVTQTPRYLIKTRGQQVTLSCSPISGHRSVSWYQQTPGQGLQFLFEYFSETQRNKGNFPGRFSGRQFSNSRSEMNVSTLELGDSALYLCASSLGAGANTEAFFGQGTRLTVV.

The chain uses TRBV5-6 and TRBJ1-1, with D unclear. The germline V gene has CDR1 SGHDT and CDR2 YYEEEE. The CDR3 contains 16 residues. V was clipped by 0 bases and J by 5 bases, with 17 bases between them. The DNA of the CDR3 is TGTGCCAGCAGCTTGGGATTGCGCAGGAGGATAACTGAAGCTTTCTTT. This codes for CASSLGLRRRITEAFF.

The rearrangement joins TRBV28 to TRBJ2-2, with 8 bases identical to TRBD2. Germline assignment: CDR1 MDHEN and CDR2 SYDVKM. The CDR3 covers 14 residues. J lost 2 bases, V lost 5 bases, and 1 base had no gene match. This chain's CDR3 is CASSSGGNTGELFF. CDR3 nucleotide sequence: TGTGCCAGCAGTAGCGGGGGAAACACCGGGGAGCTGTTTTTT.

The chain joins TRBV29-1 to TRBJ1-2; possibly TRBD1 for D (6 bases). V lost 7 bases, J lost 6 bases, and 15 bases lay in between. Germline V gives CDR1 SQVTM, CDR2 ANQGSEA. The CDR3 contains 12 residues. This CDR3 reads CSESGGADGYTF. The CDR3 DNA sequence: TGCAGCGAGAGTGGGGGCGCGGATGGCTACACCTTC.